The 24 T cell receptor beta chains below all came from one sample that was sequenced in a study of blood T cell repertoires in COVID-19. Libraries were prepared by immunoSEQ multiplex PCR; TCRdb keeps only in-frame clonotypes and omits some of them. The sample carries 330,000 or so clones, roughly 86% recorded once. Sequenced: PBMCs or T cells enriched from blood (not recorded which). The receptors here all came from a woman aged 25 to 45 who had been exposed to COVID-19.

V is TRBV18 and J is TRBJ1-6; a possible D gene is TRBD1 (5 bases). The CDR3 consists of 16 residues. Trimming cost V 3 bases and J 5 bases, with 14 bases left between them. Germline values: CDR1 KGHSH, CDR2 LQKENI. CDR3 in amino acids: CASSPGQGVDNSPLHF. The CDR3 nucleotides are TGTGCCAGCTCACCGGGGCAGGGTGTGGATAATTCACCCCTCCACTTT.

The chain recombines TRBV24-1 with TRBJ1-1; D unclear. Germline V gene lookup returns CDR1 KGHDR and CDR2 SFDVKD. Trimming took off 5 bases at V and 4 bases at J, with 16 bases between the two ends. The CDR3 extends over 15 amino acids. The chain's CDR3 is CATSVSGRRGTEAFF. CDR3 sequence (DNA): TGTGCCACCAGTGTATCCGGGCGGCGGGGCACTGAAGCTTTCTTT.

CDR3 nucleotide sequence: TGCGCCAGCAGCTTGGCCATACAGGGGGCAAGGGAGGCCCCCTACGAGCAGTACTTC. It is translated as CASSLAIQGAREAPYEQYF. V and J are TRBV5-1 and TRBJ2-7; 9 positions match TRBD1. Germline lookup yields CDR1 SGHRS and CDR2 YFSETQ. This CDR3 has 19 amino acids. V dropped 0 bases and J dropped 2; count of bases not matched to a gene: 15.

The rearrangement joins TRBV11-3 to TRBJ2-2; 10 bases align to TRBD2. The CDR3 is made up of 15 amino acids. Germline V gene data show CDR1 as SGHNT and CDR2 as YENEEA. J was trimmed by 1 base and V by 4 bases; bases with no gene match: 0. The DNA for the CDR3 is TGTGCCAGCAGCTGGACTAGCGGGAACACCGGGGAGCTGTTTTTT. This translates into CASSWTSGNTGELFF.

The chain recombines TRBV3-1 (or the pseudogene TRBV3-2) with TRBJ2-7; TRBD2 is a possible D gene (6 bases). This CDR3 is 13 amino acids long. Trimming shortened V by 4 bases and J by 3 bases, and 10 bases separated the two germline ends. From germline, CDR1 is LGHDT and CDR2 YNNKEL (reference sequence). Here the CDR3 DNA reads TGTGCCAGCAGCCCGACGGGGGTCTACGAGCAGTACTTC. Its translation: CASSPTGVYEQYF.

The CDR3 is CSASFQGPDGELFF. The CDR3, as DNA: TGCAGTGCTAGTTTTCAGGGTCCCGACGGGGAGCTGTTTTTT. V gene TRBV20-1 combines with J gene TRBJ2-2; D perhaps matches TRBD1 (5 bases). Germline V lookup: CDR1 DFQATT, CDR2 SNEGSKA (reference sequence). V gave up 3 bases and J gave up 7 bases, with 15 bases separating them. The CDR3 has 14 amino acids.

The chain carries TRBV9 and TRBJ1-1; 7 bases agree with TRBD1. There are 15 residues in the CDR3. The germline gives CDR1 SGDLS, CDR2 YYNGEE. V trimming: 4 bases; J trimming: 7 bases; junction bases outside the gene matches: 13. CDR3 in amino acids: CASSPWDSPDSEAFF. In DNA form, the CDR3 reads TGTGCCAGCAGCCCTTGGGACAGCCCTGATAGTGAAGCTTTCTTT.

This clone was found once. Here the CDR3 reads CASSPRWAGITQPQHF. CDR3 nucleotides: TGTGCCAGCAGTCCCCGGTGGGCAGGGATTACTCAGCCCCAGCATTTT. This chain connects TRBV28 to TRBJ1-5; D is perhaps TRBD1 (5 bases). The V end was cut by 5 bases, the J end by 6 bases, with 20 bases between. The CDR3 is made up of 16 amino acids. In germline, CDR1 is MDHEN, CDR2 SYDVKM.

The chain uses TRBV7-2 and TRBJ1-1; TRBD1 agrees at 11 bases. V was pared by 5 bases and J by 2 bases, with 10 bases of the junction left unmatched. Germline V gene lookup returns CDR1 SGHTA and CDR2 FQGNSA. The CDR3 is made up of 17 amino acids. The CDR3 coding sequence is TGTGCCAGCAGCCCCCGGGACAGGGGGGATCTTAACACTGAAGCTTTCTTT. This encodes CASSPRDRGDLNTEAFF.

The chain's CDR3 is CASSMGQGRTGELFF. CDR3 coding DNA: TGTGCCAGTAGTATGGGGCAGGGTAGGACCGGGGAGCTGTTTTTT. The chain joins TRBV19 to TRBJ2-2, with D perhaps TRBD1 (5 bases). CDR1 is LNHDA and CDR2 is SQIVND in the germline V gene (reference sequence). The V end lost 3 bases, the J end lost 5 bases, and 13 bases lay between the germline ends. The CDR3 runs to 15 residues.

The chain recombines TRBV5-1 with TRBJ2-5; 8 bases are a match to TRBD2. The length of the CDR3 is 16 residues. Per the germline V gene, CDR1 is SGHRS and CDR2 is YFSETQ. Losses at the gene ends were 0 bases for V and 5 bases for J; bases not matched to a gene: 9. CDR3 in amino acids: CASSLAGGGYLETQYF. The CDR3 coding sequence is TGCGCCAGCAGCTTGGCCGGCGGGGGGTACCTGGAGACCCAGTACTTC.

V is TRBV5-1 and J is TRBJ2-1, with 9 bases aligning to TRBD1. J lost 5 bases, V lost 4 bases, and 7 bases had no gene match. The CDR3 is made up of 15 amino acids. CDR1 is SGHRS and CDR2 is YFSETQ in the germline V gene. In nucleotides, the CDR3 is TGCGCCAGCAGCCCCGGACAGGGGTTAAACAATGAGCAGTTCTTC. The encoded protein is CASSPGQGLNNEQFF.

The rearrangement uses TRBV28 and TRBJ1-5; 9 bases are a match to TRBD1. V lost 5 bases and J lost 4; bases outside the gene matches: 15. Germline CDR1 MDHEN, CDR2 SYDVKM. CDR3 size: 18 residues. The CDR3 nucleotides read TGTGCCAGCAGTCCGTCCGGGACAGGGCTTCTAGGGAATCAGCCCCAGCATTTT. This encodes CASSPSGTGLLGNQPQHF.

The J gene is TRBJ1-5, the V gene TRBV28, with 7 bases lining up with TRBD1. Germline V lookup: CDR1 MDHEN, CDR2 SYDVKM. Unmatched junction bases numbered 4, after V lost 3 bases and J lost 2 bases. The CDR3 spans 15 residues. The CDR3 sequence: CASSLGTGGNQPQHF. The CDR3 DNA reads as TGTGCCAGCAGTTTGGGTACAGGGGGCAATCAGCCCCAGCATTTT.

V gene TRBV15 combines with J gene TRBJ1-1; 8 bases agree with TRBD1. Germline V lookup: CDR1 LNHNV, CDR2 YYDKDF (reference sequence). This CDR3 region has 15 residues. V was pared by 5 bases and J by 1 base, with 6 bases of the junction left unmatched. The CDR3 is CATSPHRGTNTEAFF. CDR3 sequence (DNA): TGTGCCACCAGCCCCCACAGGGGGACGAACACTGAAGCTTTCTTT.

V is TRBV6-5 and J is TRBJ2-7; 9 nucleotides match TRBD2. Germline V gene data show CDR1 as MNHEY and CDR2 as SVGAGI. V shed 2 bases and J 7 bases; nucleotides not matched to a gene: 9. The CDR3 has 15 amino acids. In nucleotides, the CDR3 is TGTGCCAGCAGTTACAGGGCTAGCGGGGCTCCGGAGCAGTACTTC. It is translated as CASSYRASGAPEQYF.

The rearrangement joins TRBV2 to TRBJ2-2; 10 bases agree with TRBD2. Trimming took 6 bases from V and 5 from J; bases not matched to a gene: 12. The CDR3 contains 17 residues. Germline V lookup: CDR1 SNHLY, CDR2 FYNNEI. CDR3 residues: CASSQGRVAGGTGELFF. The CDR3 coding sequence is TGTGCCAGCAGCCAAGGGAGGGTAGCGGGAGGAACCGGGGAGCTGTTTTTT.

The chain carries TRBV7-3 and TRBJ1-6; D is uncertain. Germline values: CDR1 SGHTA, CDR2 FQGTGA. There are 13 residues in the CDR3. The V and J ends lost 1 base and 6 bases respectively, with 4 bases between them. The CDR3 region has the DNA TGTGCCAGCAGCTTAAACAGTAATTCACCCCTCCACTTT. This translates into CASSLNSNSPLHF.

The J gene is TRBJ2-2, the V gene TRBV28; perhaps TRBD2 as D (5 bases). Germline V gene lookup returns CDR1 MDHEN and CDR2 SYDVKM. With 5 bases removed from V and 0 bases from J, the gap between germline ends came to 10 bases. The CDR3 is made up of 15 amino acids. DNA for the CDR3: TGTGCCAGCAGTCCCGGACTGGCGAACACCGGGGAGCTGTTTTTT. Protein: CASSPGLANTGELFF.

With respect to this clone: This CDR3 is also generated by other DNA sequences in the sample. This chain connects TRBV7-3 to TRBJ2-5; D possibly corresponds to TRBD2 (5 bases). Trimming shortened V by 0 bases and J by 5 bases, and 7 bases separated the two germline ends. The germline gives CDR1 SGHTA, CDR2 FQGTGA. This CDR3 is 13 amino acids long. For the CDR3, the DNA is TGTGCCAGCAGCTTAACGGGAGAGGAGACCCAGTACTTC. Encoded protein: CASSLTGEETQYF.

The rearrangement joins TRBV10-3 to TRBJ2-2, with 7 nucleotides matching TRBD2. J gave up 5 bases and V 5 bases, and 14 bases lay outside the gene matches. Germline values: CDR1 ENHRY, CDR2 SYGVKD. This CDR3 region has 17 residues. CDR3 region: CAISPSTGQGGTGELFF. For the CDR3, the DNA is TGTGCCATCAGTCCCTCAACCGGGCAGGGAGGGACCGGGGAGCTGTTTTTT.

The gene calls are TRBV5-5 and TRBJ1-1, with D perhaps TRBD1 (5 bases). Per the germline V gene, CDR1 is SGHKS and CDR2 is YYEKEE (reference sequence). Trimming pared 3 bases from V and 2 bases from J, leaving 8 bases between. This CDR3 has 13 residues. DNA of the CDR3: TGTGCCAGCAGCTGGGGGGTCAACACTGAAGCTTTCTTT. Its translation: CASSWGVNTEAFF.

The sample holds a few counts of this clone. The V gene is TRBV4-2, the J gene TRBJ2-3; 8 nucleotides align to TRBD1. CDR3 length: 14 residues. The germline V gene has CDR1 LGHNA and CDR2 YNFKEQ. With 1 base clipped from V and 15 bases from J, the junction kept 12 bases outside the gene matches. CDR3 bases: TGTGCCAGCAGCCAAGTAGGTCAGGGACAGGACGGCTATTTT. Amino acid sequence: CASSQVGQGQDGYF.

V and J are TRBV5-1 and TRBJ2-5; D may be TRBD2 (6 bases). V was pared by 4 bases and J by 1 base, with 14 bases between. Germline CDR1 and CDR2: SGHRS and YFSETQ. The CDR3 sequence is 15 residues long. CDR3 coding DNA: TGCGCCAGCAGCCGGGGGTTCCTCAGCCAAGAGACCCAGTACTTC. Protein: CASSRGFLSQETQYF.